Below, 21 T cell receptor beta chains from the same sample are listed, as sequenced in a study of blood T cell repertoires in COVID-19. TCRdb's copy holds only in-frame clones and misses some; the assay was immunoSEQ multiplex PCR. The sample contains some 380,000 clones, 80% to 90% of which appear only once. Specimen: PBMCs or T cells enriched from blood (not recorded which). The receptors derive from a man aged 25 to 45 who had recovered from COVID-19.

This chain connects TRBV7-2 to TRBJ2-3; D is ambiguous. V was cut by 1 base and J by 3 bases, with 8 bases left in between. The CDR3 length is 14 residues. CDR1 SGHTA and CDR2 FQGNSA come from the germline V gene. The CDR3 protein is CASSLGMRTDTQYF. CDR3 in DNA: TGTGCCAGCAGCTTAGGAATGAGGACAGATACGCAGTATTTT.

The chain has TRBV10-3 and TRBJ1-2, with D possibly TRBD1 on 6 matching bases. Germline V gives CDR1 ENHRY, CDR2 SYGVKD. The CDR3 totals 13 residues. Trimming removed 2 bases at V and 10 bases at J, with 14 bases between. CDR3 residues: CAISEGGGGPYTF. In DNA, the CDR3 is TGTGCCATCAGTGAGGGGGGCGGGGGTCCCTACACCTTC.

This chain's CDR3 is CASSSPDRGNQPQHF. CDR3 DNA sequence: TGTGCCAGCAGCTCACCGGACAGGGGTAATCAGCCCCAGCATTTT. This chain uses TRBV7-9 with TRBJ1-5, with 9 nucleotides matching TRBD1. Germline trimming cut 4 bases from V and 4 bases from J; bases unmatched to any gene: 5. CDR3 length equals 15 residues. Germline-derived CDR1 and CDR2 are SEHNR and FQNEAQ (reference sequence).

V and J are TRBV9 and TRBJ1-4; D is possibly TRBD1 (6 bases). The CDR3 is made up of 14 amino acids. V was pared by 4 bases and J by 8 bases, with 15 bases between. CDR1 and CDR2 (germline): SGDLS, YYNGEE. The DNA of the CDR3 is TGTGCCAGCAGCCCACCAGGGGCCGGGGAAAAACTGTTTTTT. Amino acids: CASSPPGAGEKLFF.

This chain joins TRBV7-3 and TRBJ2-1; no clear D gene. Deletions cut 5 bases from V and 4 bases from J, with 15 bases between. Germline loops: CDR1 SGHTA, CDR2 FQGTGA. The CDR3 sequence is 15 residues long. The CDR3 spells CASSLSTARYNEQFF. CDR3 DNA: TGTGCCAGCAGCCTCAGTACAGCCAGATACAATGAGCAGTTCTTC. Supplemented by reference TRBV7-3 and TRBJ2-1, the full variable domain reads GAGVSQTPSNKVTEKGKYVELRCDPISGHTALYWYRQSLGQGPEFLIYFQGTGAADDSGLPNDRFFAVRPEGSVSTLKIQRTERGDSAVYLCASSLSTARYNEQFFGPGTRLTVL.

In this sample, this clone turned up a few times. V is TRBV5-1 and J is TRBJ2-2; 8 nucleotides line up with TRBD2. This CDR3 is built from 16 residues. Per germline, CDR1 SGHRS and CDR2 YFSETQ. The J segment lost 4 bases and the V segment lost 5 bases, leaving 10 bases of the junction unmatched. Here the CDR3 reads CASRRDAGGPTGELFF. The CDR3 DNA follows: TGCGCCAGCAGACGTGACGCGGGGGGACCCACCGGGGAGCTGTTTTTT.

The chain couples TRBV6-1 to TRBJ1-5; D possibly corresponds to TRBD1 (5 bases). The V gene's germline CDR1 is MNHNS and CDR2 SASEGT. Trimming took 1 base from V and 3 from J, leaving 7 bases between them. The CDR3 loop spans 14 amino acids. This CDR3 reads CASSEGQTNQPQHF. In DNA form, the CDR3 reads TGTGCCAGCAGTGAAGGACAGACCAATCAGCCCCAGCATTTT.

This chain uses TRBV5-6 with TRBJ1-3; D is undetermined. The germline V gene has CDR1 SGHDT and CDR2 YYEEEE. V was shortened by 4 bases and J by 0 bases, with 17 bases between the two germline ends. This CDR3 spans 17 amino acids. In DNA form, the CDR3 reads TGTGCCAGCAGCCCAGTTGCGGGGTCGAGCTCTGGAAACACCATATATTTT. Protein product: CASSPVAGSSSGNTIYF.

The chain recombines TRBV19 with TRBJ1-3, with D maybe TRBD1 (5 bases). V was pared by 4 bases and J by 0 bases, with 10 bases between. This CDR3 is 15 amino acids long. In germline, CDR1 is LNHDA, CDR2 SQIVND (reference sequence). The CDR3: CASSRGSRSGNTIYF. The DNA for the CDR3 is TGTGCCAGTAGTAGGGGCTCTCGCTCTGGAAACACCATATATTTT.

This chain links TRBV19 with TRBJ1-2; D may be TRBD1 (5 bases). CDR1 LNHDA and CDR2 SQIVND come from the germline V gene (reference sequence). The ends were cut back, 3 bases at V and 3 bases at J, with 11 bases in the middle. This CDR3 is built from 14 residues. This CDR3 reads CASSMGTGYYGYTF. The CDR3 DNA reads TGTGCCAGTAGTATGGGCACAGGATACTATGGCTACACCTTC. Looking up the rest from reference TRBV19 and TRBJ1-2 gives the full variable domain: DGGITQSPKYLFRKEGQNVTLSCEQNLNHDAMYWYRQDPGQGLRLIYYSQIVNDFQKGDIAEGYSVSREKKESFPLTVTSAQKNPTAFYLCASSMGTGYYGYTFGSGTRLTVV.

This clone was observed once. The J gene is TRBJ1-4, the V gene TRBV27, with D possibly being TRBD1 (6 bases). The CDR3 extends over 15 amino acids. V was shortened by 4 bases and J by 4 bases, with 13 bases between the two germline ends. Germline V lookup: CDR1 MNHEY, CDR2 SMNVEV (reference sequence). The CDR3 DNA reads as TGTGCCAGCAGTTCCCGACAGGCTGGTAATGAAAAACTGTTTTTT. It translates to CASSSRQAGNEKLFF.

The chain joins TRBV11-3 to TRBJ1-3; no clear D gene. With 6 bases removed from V and 4 bases from J, the gap between germline ends came to 10 bases. This CDR3 comprises 13 residues. The germline V gene has CDR1 SGHNT and CDR2 YENEEA. CDR3 sequence: CASSPQFGNTIYF. The CDR3 coding sequence is TGTGCCAGCAGTCCCCAATTCGGAAACACCATATATTTT.

V gene TRBV2 combines with J gene TRBJ2-3; 7 bases align to TRBD1. J lost 4 bases, V lost 6 bases, and 1 base had no gene match. The CDR3 runs 12 residues. Per the germline V gene, CDR1 is SNHLY and CDR2 is FYNNEI. CDR3 in DNA: TGTGCCAGCAGAACAGGGGCAGATACGCAGTATTTT. Residues: CASRTGADTQYF.

This clone came up a few times. The chain employs TRBV5-5 and TRBJ1-6, with D possibly being TRBD1 (5 bases). V was cut by 4 bases and J by 5 bases, with 10 bases left in between. The V gene's germline CDR1 is SGHKS and CDR2 YYEKEE (reference sequence). CDR3 length: 14 residues. CDR3 sequence (DNA): TGTGCCAGCAGCCGCGACAGCAATAATTCACCCCTCCACTTT. As protein: CASSRDSNNSPLHF.

This clone was seen only once. J is TRBJ2-4 and V is TRBV25-1; D gene ambiguous. Germline V gene data show CDR1 as MGHDK and CDR2 as SYGVNS. The CDR3 runs to 13 residues. V shed 8 bases and J shed 9 bases, with 17 bases lying between them. CDR3 region: CASFDEQSGIQYF. The DNA of the CDR3 is TGTGCCAGCTTTGATGAACAGAGTGGCATTCAGTACTTC.

V usage is TRBV24-1 and J usage is TRBJ2-4; TRBD1 might be the D (6 bases). Trimming removed 5 bases from V and 7 bases from J, with 14 bases in between. This CDR3 has 14 amino acids. The germline gives CDR1 KGHDR, CDR2 SFDVKD. CDR3 coding DNA: TGTGCCACCAGTGCGGCAGGGGTAGGGAACATTCAGTACTTC. Protein product: CATSAAGVGNIQYF.

This chain links TRBV28 with TRBJ2-2, with D unclear. Trimming stripped 5 bases from V and 7 bases from J, with 11 bases between. Germline V CDR1 and CDR2: MDHEN, SYDVKM. This CDR3 is built from 13 residues. CDR3: CASSNRGGGELFF. DNA of the CDR3: TGTGCCAGCAGTAACCGAGGTGGCGGGGAGCTGTTTTTT.

This chain uses TRBV10-3 with TRBJ1-6, with D possibly matching TRBD1 (6 bases). CDR1 ENHRY and CDR2 SYGVKD come from the germline V gene. V lost 3 bases, J lost 7 bases, and 16 bases lay in between. The CDR3 length is 16 residues. The CDR3 here is CAISEGGGQRNSPLHF. Written as DNA, the CDR3 is TGTGCCATCAGTGAAGGTGGAGGACAGCGCAATTCACCCCTCCACTTT.

Here the CDR3 reads CASSLHMSYEQYF. CDR3 in DNA: TGTGCCAGTAGTTTACATATGTCCTACGAGCAGTACTTC. The chain combines TRBV19 with TRBJ2-7, with unresolved D. This CDR3 comprises 13 residues. Germline assignment: CDR1 LNHDA and CDR2 SQIVND (reference sequence). V shed 5 bases and J shed 1 base, with 9 bases lying between them. The complete variable domain, with remaining parts taken from reference TRBV19 and TRBJ2-7, reads DGGITQSPKYLFRKEGQNVTLSCEQNLNHDAMYWYRQDPGQGLRLIYYSQIVNDFQKGDIAEGYSVSREKKESFPLTVTSAQKNPTAFYLCASSLHMSYEQYFGPGTRLTVT.

The chain employs TRBV30 and TRBJ1-5; possible D gene TRBD1, 5 bases. CDR3 length equals 15 residues. V lost 1 base to trimming and J lost 1 base, with 11 bases between them. The germline V gene has CDR1 GTSNPN and CDR2 SVGIG (reference sequence). For the CDR3, the DNA is TGTGCCTGGAGTGCCCGGGGGGGGAGCAATCAGCCCCAGCATTTT. Amino acid sequence: CAWSARGGSNQPQHF. Filled out from reference TRBV30 and TRBJ1-5, the complete variable domain reads SQTIHQWPATLVQPVGSPLSLECTVEGTSNPNLYWYRQAAGRGLQLLFYSVGIGQISSEVPQNLSASRPQDRQFILSSKKLLLSDSGFYLCAWSARGGSNQPQHFGDGTRLSIL.

This chain joins TRBV6-5 and TRBJ1-1; D is unclear. Germline V gives CDR1 MNHEY, CDR2 SVGAGI. CDR3 length equals 14 residues. V lost 4 bases and J lost 0, with 9 bases in between. The CDR3 is CASSSPEMNTEAFF. Here the CDR3 DNA reads TGTGCCAGCAGTTCTCCGGAGATGAACACTGAAGCTTTCTTT.